The rows below give T cell receptor beta chains drawn from one sample of a study of human T cells and chemical hapten exposure. In TCRdb, the reads were re-called with MiXCR into one record per CDR3 protein. The profile covers about 120,000 distinct CDR3 sequences, with about 7.7% appearing a single time and roughly 1.5% taken by the ten largest. Sequenced material: whole blood. These receptors were taken from a human donor in good health. Some clones in this sample may be carry-over from other donors' samples. Both conserved end residues are trimmed from each CDR3. Fields, in order: V gene, J gene, CDR3 protein.

V: TRBV9; J: TRBJ2-1; CDR3: ASSSLRGRRGEQF
V: TRBV14; J: TRBJ1-2; CDR3: ASSQAAYGYT
V: TRBV14; J: TRBJ2-4; CDR3: ASSQDAAVRGAKNIQY
V: TRBV28; J: TRBJ2-1; CDR3: ASKGQGPYNEQF
V: TRBV7-2; J: TRBJ1-2; CDR3: ASSLGSGGPDYT
V: TRBV18; J: TRBJ1-6; CDR3: ASSPDSSSPLH
V: TRBV2; J: TRBJ1-2; CDR3: ASSWTANYGYT
V: TRBV7-9; J: TRBJ2-7; CDR3: ASSLGLASGDEQY
V: TRBV6-2/TRBV6-3; J: TRBJ2-2; CDR3: ASSYSGTGVTGELF
V: TRBV6-6; J: TRBJ1-3; CDR3: ASSSPGGSGNTIY
V: TRBV19; J: TRBJ2-5; CDR3: ASRAGTHLGETQY
V: TRBV6-5; J: TRBJ2-1; CDR3: ASSSGRHEQF
V: TRBV9; J: TRBJ2-3; CDR3: ASSVDSPDTQY
V: TRBV4-1; J: TRBJ1-1; CDR3: ASSTRTALNTEAF
V: TRBV6-5; J: TRBJ1-1; CDR3: ASRLGGVTEAF
V: TRBV20-1; J: TRBJ2-1; CDR3: SATGGSGRADEQF
V: TRBV6-5; J: TRBJ2-1; CDR3: ASRYLQGGHEQF
V: TRBV2; J: TRBJ1-3; CDR3: ASSVTGSGNTIY
V: TRBV5-1; J: TRBJ2-7; CDR3: ASSLGQPFSEQY
V: TRBV10-3; J: TRBJ2-3; CDR3: AIKGSVDRDEDTQY
V: TRBV6-5; J: TRBJ2-7; CDR3: ASTLRASGGISYEQY
V: TRBV2; J: TRBJ1-4; CDR3: ASKTQGTVVEKLF
V: TRBV2; J: TRBJ1-5; CDR3: ASSEAGTGWQPQH
V: TRBV19; J: TRBJ1-6; CDR3: ASSGRDRQNSPLH
V: TRBV6-6; J: TRBJ2-3; CDR3: ASSYTSGEDTDTQY
V: TRBV5-1; J: TRBJ1-2; CDR3: ASTHQGNYGYT
V: TRBV11-1; J: TRBJ2-5; CDR3: ASSARDQETQY
V: TRBV7-9; J: TRBJ2-1; CDR3: ASSRQRERMNEQF
V: TRBV11-3; J: TRBJ2-1; CDR3: ASSLKLAGAADEQF
V: TRBV29-1; J: TRBJ2-7; CDR3: SVETGGGADYEQY
V: TRBV29-1; J: TRBJ2-1; CDR3: SAQYPTSGSDTYNEQF
V: TRBV19; J: TRBJ2-1; CDR3: ASSMFGLAGGPNNEQF
V: TRBV29-1; J: TRBJ1-1; CDR3: SVELGPRGTEAF
V: TRBV20-1; J: TRBJ1-1; CDR3: SARDRWSTEAF
V: TRBV6-5; J: TRBJ2-1; CDR3: ASTPGNNEQF
V: TRBV21-1; J: TRBJ1-4; CDR3: ASTGATNEKLF
V: TRBV20-1; J: TRBJ1-2; CDR3: SARATGGHSGYT
V: TRBV7-6; J: TRBJ1-1; CDR3: ASSALTGRAEAF
V: TRBV11-2; J: TRBJ2-1; CDR3: ASSSYDSNNEQF
V: TRBV6-5; J: TRBJ1-5; CDR3: ASSESGTDQPQH
V: TRBV9; J: TRBJ2-7; CDR3: ASGQGDSYEQY
V: TRBV5-1; J: TRBJ2-7; CDR3: ASSFGLADYEQY
V: TRBV3-1; J: TRBJ2-7; CDR3: ASSQGLAGDLEQY
V: TRBV10-1; J: TRBJ2-2; CDR3: ASSAVAGANTGELF
V: TRBV20-1; J: TRBJ1-6; CDR3: SASQTVTGVGPYNSPLH